The 20 T cell receptor beta chains listed next were all sequenced from one sample in a study of blood T cell repertoires in COVID-19. Method: immunoSEQ multiplex PCR; TCRdb's copy keeps in-frame clones and lacks some. The sample records 150,000 to 200,000 clones, 82% being singletons. The sequenced material came from peripheral blood. These receptors were collected from a woman at least 80 years old with active or convalescent COVID-19.

The V call is TRBV7-3, the J call TRBJ1-1; D call uncertain. The germline gives CDR1 SGHTA, CDR2 FQGTGA. V lost 4 bases and J lost 6, with 12 bases in between. This CDR3 has 13 residues. The CDR3 reads CASSSHVGAEAFF. In nucleotides, the CDR3 is TGTGCCAGCAGCTCCCACGTCGGGGCTGAAGCTTTCTTT.

Here the CDR3 reads CASRTGAGGNTIYF. CDR3 bases: TGCGCCAGCAGGACAGGGGCTGGAGGAAACACCATATATTTT. The J gene is TRBJ1-3, the V gene TRBV5-1; TRBD1 aligns across 8 bases. The CDR3 contains 14 residues. V shed 5 bases and J 4 bases; nucleotides not matched to a gene: 5. The germline V gene has CDR1 SGHRS and CDR2 YFSETQ.

The chain combines TRBV28 with TRBJ1-1; 9 nucleotides line up with TRBD1. CDR1 and CDR2 (germline): MDHEN, SYDVKM. With V trimmed by 6 bases and J by 1 base, 6 bases remained unmatched. This CDR3 contains 15 residues. This CDR3 reads CASRLQGAGNTEAFF. The DNA of the CDR3 is TGTGCCAGCAGATTACAGGGGGCTGGGAACACTGAAGCTTTCTTT.

The rearrangement links TRBV2 to TRBJ1-1; 7 nucleotides match TRBD1. This CDR3 has 13 residues. Looked up from germline, CDR1 is SNHLY and CDR2 is FYNNEI. V was clipped by 8 bases and J by 1 base; unmatched bases: 4. The CDR3 protein is CASAGQPNTEAFF. As DNA, the CDR3 is TGTGCCAGCGCGGGACAGCCGAACACTGAAGCTTTCTTT.

The gene calls are TRBV15 and TRBJ1-5; possibly TRBD1 for D (6 bases). This CDR3 region has 16 residues. Trimming pared 5 bases from V and 1 base from J, leaving 15 bases between. Germline V gene sequence: CDR1 LNHNV, CDR2 YYDKDF (reference sequence). The CDR3 DNA is TGTGCCACCAGCCTATCCGGGACACGGAGCAATCAGCCCCAGCATTTT. This gives the protein CATSLSGTRSNQPQHF.

The chain is built from TRBV9 and TRBJ2-3; 12 bases align to TRBD2. V dropped 1 base and J dropped 4; count of bases not matched to a gene: 4. The CDR3 is 16 amino acids. Germline CDR1 and CDR2: SGDLS and YYNGEE. The CDR3 DNA reads as TGTGCCAGCAGCGTACTGACTAGCGGGAGTTCAGATACGCAGTATTTT. Its translation: CASSVLTSGSSDTQYF.

The J gene is TRBJ2-1, the V gene TRBV5-6; 7 bases line up with TRBD2. With V trimmed by 2 bases and J by 10 bases, 6 bases remained unmatched. The CDR3 is 13 amino acids. Germline CDR1 SGHDT, CDR2 YYEEEE. The CDR3 region is CASSLTGGREQFF. As DNA, the CDR3 is TGTGCCAGCAGCTTAACGGGAGGAAGGGAGCAGTTCTTC.

About this clone: Additional DNA sequences in this sample encode the identical CDR3. CDR3 DNA: TGCGCCAGCAGCCCCGGGGGGGGTACCTACGAGCAGTACTTC. Translating gives CASSPGGGTYEQYF. The V call is TRBV5-1, the J call TRBJ2-7; 8 nucleotides line up with TRBD2. There are 14 residues in the CDR3. Germline CDR1 and CDR2: SGHRS and YFSETQ. The junction had 5 bases not matched to a gene; V was cut back by 4 bases and J by 2 bases.

The chain combines TRBV27 with TRBJ1-3; D remains unclear. The germline V and J ends were trimmed by 3 bases and 2 bases, with 11 bases remaining between them. In germline, CDR1 is MNHEY, CDR2 SMNVEV (reference sequence). The CDR3 sequence is 15 residues long. This CDR3 reads CASSLSGSPGNTIYF. CDR3 in DNA: TGTGCCAGCAGTTTGAGCGGCAGTCCTGGAAACACCATATATTTT.

The CDR3 region is CASSLDRTEAFF. The CDR3 DNA follows: TGTGCCAGCTCCCTGGACAGGACTGAAGCTTTCTTT. The chain carries TRBV18 and TRBJ1-1; TRBD1 matches 7 bases. The CDR3 totals 12 residues. J was trimmed by 5 bases and V by 6 bases; bases with no gene match: 3. CDR1 is KGHSH and CDR2 is LQKENI in the germline V gene.

This clone was counted a single time. This chain uses TRBV5-1 with TRBJ2-3, with 8 bases aligning to TRBD1. The V and J ends lost 4 bases and 0 bases, in that order; junction bases with no gene match: 7. Germline V gives CDR1 SGHRS, CDR2 YFSETQ. The CDR3 has 16 residues. The chain's CDR3 is CASSIQGAPSTDTQYF. DNA for the CDR3: TGCGCCAGCAGCATCCAGGGGGCACCTAGCACAGATACGCAGTATTTT.

This rearrangement joins TRBV28 to TRBJ1-5; 10 nucleotides match TRBD1. Germline values: CDR1 MDHEN, CDR2 SYDVKM. This CDR3 spans 15 amino acids. J was trimmed by 5 bases and V by 3 bases; bases with no gene match: 4. DNA of the CDR3: TGTGCCAGCAGTTTGGTGGGACAGGGGCATCAGCCCCAGCATTTT. It specifies CASSLVGQGHQPQHF.

The table lists this clone with a few counts. V usage is TRBV7-9 and J usage is TRBJ1-1, with TRBD1 matching 7 bases. V was pared by 1 base and J by 10 bases, with 6 bases of the junction left unmatched. CDR1 and CDR2 (germline): SEHNR, FQNEAQ (reference sequence). This CDR3 region has 13 residues. CDR3 in amino acids: CASSLVQGVPAFF. CDR3 coding DNA: TGTGCCAGCAGCTTAGTTCAGGGGGTGCCAGCTTTCTTT.

J is TRBJ1-2 and V is TRBV19, with D uncertain. Germline values: CDR1 LNHDA, CDR2 SQIVND (reference sequence). CDR3 length equals 16 residues. The V end lost 3 bases, the J end lost 4 bases, and 18 bases lay between the germline ends. In DNA form, the CDR3 reads TGTGCCAGTAGTATGGGTTTCGGGGAAGAGTTCTATGGCTACACCTTC. Translated: CASSMGFGEEFYGYTF. Based on the CDR3 plus reference TRBV19 and TRBJ1-2, the full variable domain is DGGITQSPKYLFRKEGQNVTLSCEQNLNHDAMYWYRQDPGQGLRLIYYSQIVNDFQKGDIAEGYSVSREKKESFPLTVTSAQKNPTAFYLCASSMGFGEEFYGYTFGSGTRLTVV.

The V and J genes are TRBV27 and TRBJ1-2; unclear D gene. The germline CDR1 and CDR2 sequences are MNHEY and SMNVEV (reference sequence). V shed 4 bases and J shed 0 bases, with 15 bases lying between them. CDR3 length equals 16 residues. Written as DNA, the CDR3 is TGTGCCAGCAGTTCATGGAACCGGGGAGCTAACTATGGCTACACCTTC. Its translation is CASSSWNRGANYGYTF.

The chain links TRBV5-1 to TRBJ1-2; TRBD1 is a possible D gene (5 bases). From germline, CDR1 is SGHRS and CDR2 YFSETQ. CDR3 size: 15 residues. The V and J ends lost 4 bases and 4 bases respectively, with 17 bases between them. CDR3: CASSAGGTAGYGYTF. The CDR3 DNA reads as TGCGCCAGCAGCGCTGGAGGGACGGCCGGCTATGGCTACACCTTC.

This chain links TRBV19 with TRBJ2-5; 10 bases line up with TRBD2. The germline V gene has CDR1 LNHDA and CDR2 SQIVND (reference sequence). J gave up 6 bases and V 3 bases, and 7 bases lay outside the gene matches. The CDR3 sequence is 15 residues long. CDR3 DNA: TGTGCCAGTAGTATTCGTCTAGCGGGAGAAAAGACCCAGTACTTC. This codes for CASSIRLAGEKTQYF.

V is TRBV7-6 and J is TRBJ2-7; tentatively, D is TRBD2 (6 bases). There are 14 residues in the CDR3. In germline, CDR1 is SGHVS, CDR2 FNYEAQ. Trimming removed 1 base at V and 5 bases at J, with 12 bases between. The CDR3 coding sequence is TGTGCCAGCAGCTTAGGTGGAGGGAACGACGAGCAGTACTTC. It translates to CASSLGGGNDEQYF.

The chain recombines TRBV5-1 with TRBJ2-3, with 12 bases identical to TRBD2. There are 16 residues in the CDR3. The germline gives CDR1 SGHRS, CDR2 YFSETQ. J lost 4 bases, V lost 3 bases, and 6 bases had no gene match. CDR3 loop: CASSSGLAGQADTQYF. Here the CDR3 DNA reads TGCGCCAGCAGCTCGGGACTAGCGGGCCAGGCAGATACGCAGTATTTT.

The J gene is TRBJ2-3, the V gene TRBV24-1; 8 nucleotides agree with TRBD1. The length of the CDR3 is 13 residues. Germline CDR1 reads KGHDR; CDR2 reads SFDVKD. Trimming took 10 bases from V and 3 from J; bases not matched to a gene: 5. The CDR3 nucleotides read TGTGCCACGGGACAGGAAGGTACAGATACGCAGTATTTT. This translates into CATGQEGTDTQYF.